These 2 T cell receptor beta chains came from one sample sequenced in a study of cytotoxic CD8 clonotypes in ibrutinib-treated CLL. Sequenced by immunoSEQ multiplex PCR; TCRdb stores in-frame clones only, minus some. There are more than 200,000 clones in the sample; 79% occur only once, and over 10% lies in the top ten. This specimen was PBMCs, taken after 12 months of ibrutinib treatment. The receptors were gathered from a human donor with chronic lymphocytic leukemia.

This clone was recorded once. V is TRBV15 and J is TRBJ1-1; D is undetermined. The germline V and J ends were trimmed by 1 base and 5 bases, with 8 bases remaining between them. The CDR3 extends over 13 amino acids. CDR1 is LNHNV and CDR2 is YYDKDF in the germline V gene (reference sequence). CDR3 nucleotides: TGTGCCACCAGCAGAGGGATGGGTACTGAAGCTTTCTTT. Amino acids: CATSRGMGTEAFF. Full variable domain (rest looked up from reference TRBV15 and TRBJ1-1): DAMVIQNPRYQVTQFGKPVTLSCSQTLNHNVMYWYQQKSSQAPKLLFHYYDKDFNNEADTPDNFQSRRPNTSFCFLDIRSPGLGDTAMYLCATSRGMGTEAFFGQGTRLTVV.

CDR3 loop: CASSVETSGEQYF. The CDR3 DNA reads TGTGCCAGCAGCGTAGAGACCTCCGGGGAGCAGTACTTC. The chain is built from TRBV9 and TRBJ2-7; D ambiguous. Germline CDR1 and CDR2: SGDLS and YYNGEE. V was trimmed by 0 bases and J by 7 bases, leaving 11 bases between them. The CDR3 is 13 residues long.